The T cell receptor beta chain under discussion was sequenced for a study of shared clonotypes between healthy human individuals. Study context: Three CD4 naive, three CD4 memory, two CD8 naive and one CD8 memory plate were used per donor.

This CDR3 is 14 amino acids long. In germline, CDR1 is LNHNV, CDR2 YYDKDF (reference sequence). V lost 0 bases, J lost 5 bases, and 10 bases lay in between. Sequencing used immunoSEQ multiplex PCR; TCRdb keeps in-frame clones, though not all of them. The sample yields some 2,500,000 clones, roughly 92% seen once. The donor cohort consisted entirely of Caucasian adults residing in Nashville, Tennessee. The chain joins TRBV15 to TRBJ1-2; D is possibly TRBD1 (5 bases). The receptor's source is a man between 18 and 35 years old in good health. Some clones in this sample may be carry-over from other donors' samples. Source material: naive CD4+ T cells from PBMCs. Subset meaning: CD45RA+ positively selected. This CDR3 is CATSREGRLYGYTF. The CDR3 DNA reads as TGTGCCACCAGCAGAGAGGGGCGGCTGTATGGCTACACCTTC.